This TCR beta chain was observed in a study of early stage breast cancer tumors. Germline CDR1 reads SGHVS; CDR2 reads FQNEAQ. This CDR3 contains 14 residues. Trimming cost V 1 base and J 3 bases, with 7 bases left between them. As concerns this clone: Its antigen is currently unknown.

Study-wide results and limits: Compared with adjacent normal breast, tumors showed about 2.4-fold denser, more clonal T cells. Enriched TCRB sequences shared across patients were mostly commonly generated sequences. Bulk DNA sequencing of unsorted cells missed chain pairing and markers.

Blood replicates held 0.5 ug DNA, tumor or normal breast approximately 1.5 ug, two each. Measured with immunoSEQ multiplex PCR; TCRdb has only the in-frame clones, and not every one. The data show more than 65,000 clones, with around 80% seen just once and about 4.4% held by the top ten. The specimen sequenced was blood. The V call is TRBV7-8, the J call TRBJ2-4, with a possible D match to TRBD2 (5 bases). The sequence derives from a person aged 35-50 years with breast cancer. CDR3 DNA: TGTGCCAGCAGCTTAGGACGGGGCAAAAACATTCAGTACTTC. Its protein product is CASSLGRGKNIQYF.